This TCR beta chain was sequenced during a study of vaccination and CD4 T cells after COVID-19. Broader study findings: Spike mono-reactivity was the property of 304 of 307 vaccine-specific clones in convalescent patients.

Researchers used the Oncomine TCR Beta short-read assay to sequence DNA from cultured CD4+ T cells. TCRdb fed the PCR reads into MiXCR, producing one record per CDR3 protein. This sample carries approximately 21,000 distinct CDR3 sequences, 60% of them seen once, and the ten largest clones take 10% to 15%. Treatment given: roughly ten-day PBMC culture with coronavirus spike peptide pools or control peptides (ViraFEST assay). Peptide pools at 9.5 to 10 ug/ml stimulated fewer than 2.5 million PBMCs per well with 10 IU/ml IL-2. Between the trimmed V and J ends, which lost 7 bases and 2 bases, there was a span of 7 bases. This CDR3 has 12 amino acids. CDR1 and CDR2 (germline): SGHRS, YFSETQ. On this clonotype itself: The antigen remains unidentified.

The sample consisted of CD4+ T cells from blood, cultured in vitro, taken after SARS-CoV-2 vaccination. The clonotype originates from a human donor who received a COVID-19 vaccine. The chain combines TRBV5-1 with TRBJ2-1, with D unresolved. The CDR3 here is CASGRTYNEQFF. The CDR3 coding sequence is TGCGCCAGCGGCAGGACCTACAATGAGCAGTTCTTC.